This entry lists 18 T cell receptor beta chains sequenced from one sample in a study of CD8 T cells in ankylosing spondylitis. TCRdb analysed the 5' RACE reads with MiXCR anew, one entry per CDR3 protein. The sample has approximately 210,000 distinct CDR3 sequences; 13% are singletons. Sequenced: blood, either unsorted or a sorted T cell fraction (not recorded which). All receptors derive from a male donor with ankylosing spondylitis or in good health (not recorded which).

This clonotype was seen at least ten times. The chain uses TRBV7-9 and TRBJ1-1; a possible D gene is TRBD1 (6 bases). This CDR3 is built from 14 residues. The V and J ends lost 5 bases and 5 bases respectively, with 15 bases between them. CDR1 SEHNR and CDR2 FQNEAQ come from the germline V gene (reference sequence). The CDR3 protein is CASSPPPGDTEAFF. The DNA of the CDR3 is TGTGCCAGCAGCCCCCCGCCAGGGGATACTGAAGCTTTCTTT.

This chain links TRBV5-6 with TRBJ1-1; D not resolved. Germline loops: CDR1 SGHDT, CDR2 YYEEEE. CDR3 size: 14 residues. V was clipped by 4 bases and J by 11 bases, with 21 bases between them. In DNA form, the CDR3 reads TGTGCCAGCAGCCCGGGTGGGATAAACTCCGGTGCTTTCTTT. This translates into CASSPGGINSGAFF.

The chain carries TRBV4-2 and TRBJ2-3; tentatively, D is TRBD2 (6 bases). This CDR3 has 15 amino acids. Germline V gene data show CDR1 as LGHNA and CDR2 as YNFKEQ. V was trimmed by 0 bases and J by 3 bases, leaving 10 bases between them. CDR3 residues: CASSQEGGKTDTQYF. The CDR3 region has the DNA TGTGCCAGCAGCCAAGAGGGCGGGAAGACAGATACGCAGTATTTT.

The J gene is TRBJ2-2, the V gene TRBV5-6; the D gene is possibly TRBD2 (6 bases). From germline, CDR1 is SGHDT and CDR2 YYEEEE. Deletions cut 2 bases from V and 6 bases from J, with 14 bases between. The CDR3 has 15 amino acids. CDR3 in amino acids: CASSLSASASGELFF. CDR3 nucleotide sequence: TGTGCCAGCAGCTTATCTGCTAGCGCCTCCGGGGAGCTGTTTTTT.

This clonotype was found a few times. CDR3 residues: CASSLGVGGGEQYF. In DNA, the CDR3 is TGTGCCAGCAGCTTGGGGGTCGGGGGGGGCGAGCAGTACTTC. The chain is built from TRBV5-4 and TRBJ2-7, with TRBD2 matching 8 bases. After removal of 0 bases from V and 6 bases from J, the junction contained 5 bases not matched to a gene. This CDR3 comprises 14 residues. Per the germline V gene, CDR1 is SGHNT and CDR2 is YYREEE (reference sequence).

The chain employs TRBV7-9 and TRBJ2-1, with no clear D. From germline, CDR1 is SEHNR and CDR2 FQNEAQ (reference sequence). The CDR3 has 12 amino acids. The V end was cut by 2 bases, the J end by 10 bases, with 9 bases between. CDR3 protein: CASSLRVREQFF. As DNA, the CDR3 is TGTGCCAGCAGCTTAAGGGTCCGGGAGCAGTTCTTC.

There are a few counts of this clonotype. The V call is TRBV3-1, the J call TRBJ2-2; D is ambiguous. V lost 0 bases and J 4 bases, leaving 18 bases between the germline ends. This CDR3 is built from 18 residues. Germline CDR1 is LGHDT and CDR2 is YNNKEL (reference sequence). CDR3 sequence: CASSQDYYRGTGTGELFF. The CDR3 nucleotides read TGTGCCAGCAGCCAAGATTATTACAGAGGAACCGGCACCGGGGAGCTGTTTTTT.

The gene calls are TRBV6-2 or TRBV6-3 and TRBJ1-2; 7 nucleotides line up with TRBD1. With 0 bases clipped from V and 8 bases from J, the junction kept 9 bases outside the gene matches. The germline V gene encodes CDR1 MNHEY and CDR2 SVGEGT. The CDR3 extends over 15 amino acids. DNA for the CDR3: TGTGCCAGCAGTTACTCGAAGACAGGGCCTAAGGGCTACACCTTC. Translating gives CASSYSKTGPKGYTF.

J is TRBJ1-1 and V is TRBV12-3 or TRBV12-4; D uncertain. This CDR3 comprises 14 residues. V was trimmed by 3 bases and J by 3 bases, leaving 11 bases between them. CDR3 in amino acids: CASSLSVGYTEAFF. In nucleotides, the CDR3 is TGTGCCAGCAGTTTGTCGGTTGGGTACACTGAAGCTTTCTTT.

This clonotype has more than one count but fewer than ten. This chain joins TRBV29-1 and TRBJ2-7, with 7 bases identical to TRBD1. The V and J ends lost 7 bases and 3 bases, in that order; junction bases with no gene match: 18. CDR1 SQVTM and CDR2 ANQGSEA come from the germline V gene. The CDR3 has 16 residues. For the CDR3, the DNA is TGCAGCGCGAGTGGGGGCCGGGCAGGGGGTATCTACGAGCAGTACTTC. Amino acid sequence: CSASGGRAGGIYEQYF.

This clonotype was seen many times. The V and J genes are TRBV27 and TRBJ2-7, with a tentative D call TRBD1 (7 bases). The CDR3 has 14 residues. V dropped 7 bases and J dropped 0 bases, with 13 bases sitting between them. CDR1 MNHEY and CDR2 SMNVEV come from the germline V gene (reference sequence). The CDR3 reads CASTPRGVSYEQYF. CDR3 bases: TGTGCCAGCACCCCCAGGGGGGTCTCCTACGAGCAGTACTTC.

V is TRBV19 and J is TRBJ2-3; 7 bases map to TRBD2. CDR3 length: 17 amino acids. The V and J ends lost 4 bases and 4 bases, in that order; junction bases with no gene match: 14. CDR1 and CDR2 (germline): LNHDA, SQIVND (reference sequence). CDR3 sequence: CASSTHPGLVGSDTQYF. The CDR3 nucleotides are TGTGCCAGTAGTACCCATCCTGGACTAGTCGGTTCAGATACGCAGTATTTT.

Written as DNA, the CDR3 is TGTGCCAGCAGCTTAGATGGCACAGCCCCTGGAAACACCATATATTTT. This translates into CASSLDGTAPGNTIYF. The V and J genes are TRBV7-6 and TRBJ1-3; D not certain. V dropped 1 base and J dropped 2 bases, with 12 bases sitting between them. The length of the CDR3 is 16 residues. CDR1 and CDR2 (germline): SGHVS, FNYEAQ. Full variable domain (outside the CDR3, taken from reference TRBV7-6 and TRBJ1-3): GAGVSQSPRYKVTKRGQDVALRCDPISGHVSLYWYRQALGQGPEFLTYFNYEAQQDKSGLPNDRFSAERPEGSISTLTIQRTEQRDSAMYRCASSLDGTAPGNTIYFGEGSWLTVV.

This clonotype was found many times. V usage is TRBV29-1 and J usage is TRBJ2-1; 12 positions match TRBD2. The CDR3 has 18 amino acids. V lost 4 bases to trimming and J lost 2 bases; unmatched junction nucleotides: 12. Germline V gives CDR1 SQVTM, CDR2 ANQGSEA. This CDR3 reads CSVGDQMRLAGAYNEQFF. DNA of the CDR3: TGCAGCGTTGGAGACCAAATGAGACTAGCGGGAGCCTACAATGAGCAGTTCTTC.

In its sample, this clonotype was seen a few times. V usage is TRBV3-1 and J usage is TRBJ2-7; 8 nucleotides match TRBD1. The trim removed 3 bases at V and 3 bases at J, leaving 16 bases unmatched. Germline V gene sequence: CDR1 LGHDT, CDR2 YNNKEL (reference sequence). There are 18 residues in the CDR3. CDR3 coding DNA: TGTGCCAGCAGCCAGTCCAAAAACCGGGACAGGAAAGACTACGAGCAGTACTTC. This encodes CASSQSKNRDRKDYEQYF.

This clonotype was detected a few times. The gene calls are TRBV13 and TRBJ1-4; D gene unclear. Germline V gives CDR1 PRHDT, CDR2 FYEKMQ (reference sequence). The CDR3 is 16 amino acids. Deletions cut 5 bases from V and 0 bases from J, with 13 bases between. In DNA form, the CDR3 reads TGTGCCAGCAGCCCCCGGGCGGTTGCAACTAATGAAAAACTGTTTTTT. This encodes CASSPRAVATNEKLFF.

This clonotype showed up many times. This sequence joins TRBV12-3 or TRBV12-4 and TRBJ2-7; perhaps TRBD1 as D (6 bases). The CDR3 has 12 residues. V lost 3 bases and J 6 bases, leaving 9 bases between the germline ends. The CDR3 coding sequence is TGTGCCAGCAGTTTTACGACAGGCGAGCAGTACTTC. Encoded protein: CASSFTTGEQYF.

This clonotype turned up a few times. The chain combines TRBV6-5 with TRBJ2-7; D uncertain. The CDR3 is made up of 12 amino acids. Per the germline V gene, CDR1 is MNHEY and CDR2 is SVGAGI. V lost 5 bases and J lost 5, with 10 bases in between. This CDR3 is CASSIMGNEQYF. The CDR3 bases are TGTGCCAGCAGTATAATGGGGAACGAGCAGTACTTC.